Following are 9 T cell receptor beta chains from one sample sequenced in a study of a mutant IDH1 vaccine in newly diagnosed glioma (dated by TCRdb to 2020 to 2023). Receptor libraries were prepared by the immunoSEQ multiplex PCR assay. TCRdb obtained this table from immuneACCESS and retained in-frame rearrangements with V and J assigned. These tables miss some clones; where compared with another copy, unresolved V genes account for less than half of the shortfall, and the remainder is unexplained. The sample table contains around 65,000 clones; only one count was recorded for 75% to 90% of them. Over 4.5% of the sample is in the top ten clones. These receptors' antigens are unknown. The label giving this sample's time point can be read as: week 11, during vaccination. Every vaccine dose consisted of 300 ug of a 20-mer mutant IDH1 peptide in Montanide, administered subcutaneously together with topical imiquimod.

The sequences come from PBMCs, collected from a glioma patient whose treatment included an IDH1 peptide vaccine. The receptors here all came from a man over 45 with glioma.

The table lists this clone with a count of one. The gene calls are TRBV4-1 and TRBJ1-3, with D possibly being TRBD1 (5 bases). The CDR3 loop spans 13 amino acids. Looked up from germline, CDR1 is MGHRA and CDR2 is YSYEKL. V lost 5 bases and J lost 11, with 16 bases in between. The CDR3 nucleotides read TGCGCCAGCAGCAGGACACTCGACCGGGCCATATATTTT. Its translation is CASSRTLDRAIYF.

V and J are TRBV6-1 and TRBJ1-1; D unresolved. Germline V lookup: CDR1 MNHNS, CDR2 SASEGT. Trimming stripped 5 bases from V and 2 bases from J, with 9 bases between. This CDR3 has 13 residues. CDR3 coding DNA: TGTGCCAGCAGTACTAAGAGTAACACTGAAGCTTTCTTT. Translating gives CASSTKSNTEAFF.

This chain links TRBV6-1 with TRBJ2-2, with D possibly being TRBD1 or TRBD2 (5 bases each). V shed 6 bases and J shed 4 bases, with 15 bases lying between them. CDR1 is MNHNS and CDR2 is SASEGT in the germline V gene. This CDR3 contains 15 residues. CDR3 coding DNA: TGTGCCAGCAGAGTTCCGGGACGCTCCACCGGGGAGCTGTTTTTT. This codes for CASRVPGRSTGELFF.

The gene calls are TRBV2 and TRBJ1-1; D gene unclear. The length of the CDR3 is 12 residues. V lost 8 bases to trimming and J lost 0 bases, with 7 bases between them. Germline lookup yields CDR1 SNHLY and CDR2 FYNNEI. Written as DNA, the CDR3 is TGTGCCAGCGCCCGGATGAACACTGAAGCTTTCTTT. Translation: CASARMNTEAFF.

The DNA of the CDR3 is TGCGCCAGCAGCTCGGCGGGCGAGCAGTACTTC. Its translation: CASSSAGEQYF. The gene calls are TRBV5-1 and TRBJ2-7; weak D call: TRBD2 (5 bases). Trimming removed 3 bases from V and 6 bases from J, with 7 bases in between. Looked up from germline, CDR1 is SGHRS and CDR2 is YFSETQ. The CDR3 is 11 residues long.

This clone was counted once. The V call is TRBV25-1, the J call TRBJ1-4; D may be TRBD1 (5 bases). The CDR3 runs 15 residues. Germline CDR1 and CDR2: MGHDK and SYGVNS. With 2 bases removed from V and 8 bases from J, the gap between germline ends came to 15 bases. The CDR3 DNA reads TGTGCCAGCAGTGAAGAGGGGAGTGTAGAAGAAAAACTGTTTTTT. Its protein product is CASSEEGSVEEKLFF. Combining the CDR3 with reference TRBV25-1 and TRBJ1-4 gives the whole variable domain EADIYQTPRYLVIGTGKKITLECSQTMGHDKMYWYQQDPGMELHLIHYSYGVNSTEKGDLSSESTVSRIRTEHFPLTLESARPSHTSQYLCASSEEGSVEEKLFFGSGTQLSVL.

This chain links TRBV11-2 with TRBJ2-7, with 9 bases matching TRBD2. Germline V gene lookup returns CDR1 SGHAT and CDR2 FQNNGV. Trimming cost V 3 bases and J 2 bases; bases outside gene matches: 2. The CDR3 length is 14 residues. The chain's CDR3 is CASSLASGAYEQYF. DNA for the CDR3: TGTGCCAGCAGCTTGGCTAGCGGGGCCTACGAGCAGTACTTC.

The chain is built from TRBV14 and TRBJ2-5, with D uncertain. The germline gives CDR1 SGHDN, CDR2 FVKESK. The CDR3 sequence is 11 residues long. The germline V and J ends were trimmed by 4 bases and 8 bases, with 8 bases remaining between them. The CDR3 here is CASSRERTQYF. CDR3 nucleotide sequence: TGTGCCAGCAGCCGTGAGAGAACCCAGTACTTC.

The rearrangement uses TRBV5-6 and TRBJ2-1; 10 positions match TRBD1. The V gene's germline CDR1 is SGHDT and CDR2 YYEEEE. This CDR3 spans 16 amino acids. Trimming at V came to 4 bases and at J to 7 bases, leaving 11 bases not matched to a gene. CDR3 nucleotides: TGTGCCAGCAGCCCCCGGGACAGGGGTTGGTTAAATGAGCAGTTCTTC. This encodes CASSPRDRGWLNEQFF.